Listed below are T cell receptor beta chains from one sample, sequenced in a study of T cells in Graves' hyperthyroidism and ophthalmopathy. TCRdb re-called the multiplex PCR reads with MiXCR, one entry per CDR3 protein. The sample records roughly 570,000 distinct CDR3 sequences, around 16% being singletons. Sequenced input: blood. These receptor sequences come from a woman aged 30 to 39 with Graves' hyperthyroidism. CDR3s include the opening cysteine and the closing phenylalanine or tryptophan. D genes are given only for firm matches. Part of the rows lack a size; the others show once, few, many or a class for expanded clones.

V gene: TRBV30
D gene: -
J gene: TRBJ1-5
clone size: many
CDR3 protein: CAWSVGDRNQPQHF
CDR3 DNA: TGTGCCTGGAGTGTAGGAGACAGAAATCAGCCCCAGCATTTT

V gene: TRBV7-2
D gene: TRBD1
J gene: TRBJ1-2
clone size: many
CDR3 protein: CASSSDRGQGGYTF
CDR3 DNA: TGTGCCAGCAGCTCAGACAGGGGGCAAGGTGGCTACACCTTC

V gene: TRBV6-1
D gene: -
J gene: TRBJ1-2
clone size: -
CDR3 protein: CASSRGGHGANYGYTF
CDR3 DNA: TGTGCCAGCAGTCGGGGGGGACACGGAGCTAACTATGGCTACACCTTC

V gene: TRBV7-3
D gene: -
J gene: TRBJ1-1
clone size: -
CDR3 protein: CASSLRADVNTEAFF
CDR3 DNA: TGTGCCAGCAGCTTAAGGGCGGATGTCAACACTGAAGCTTTCTTT

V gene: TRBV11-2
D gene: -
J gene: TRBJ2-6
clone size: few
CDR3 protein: CASSLLRTGANVLTF
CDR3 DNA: TGTGCCAGCAGCTTATTAAGGACTGGGGCCAACGTCCTGACTTTC

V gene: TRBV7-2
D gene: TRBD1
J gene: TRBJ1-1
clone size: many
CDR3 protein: CASRRQGGETAFF
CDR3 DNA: TGTGCCAGCAGGCGTCAGGGGGGGGAGACAGCTTTCTTT

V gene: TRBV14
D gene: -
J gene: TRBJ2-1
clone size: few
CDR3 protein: CASSHRDKPYNEQFF
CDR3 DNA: TGTGCCAGCAGCCACCGGGACAAGCCTTACAATGAGCAGTTCTTC

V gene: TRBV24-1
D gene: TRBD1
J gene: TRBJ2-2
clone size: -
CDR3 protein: CATSDPVDRGPGELFF
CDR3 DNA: TGTGCCACCAGTGACCCTGTAGACAGGGGGCCCGGGGAGCTGTTTTTT

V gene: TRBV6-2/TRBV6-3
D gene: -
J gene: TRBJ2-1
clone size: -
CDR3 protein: CASSSIELNEQFF
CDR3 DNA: TGTGCCAGCAGTTCCATCGAACTAAATGAGCAGTTCTTC

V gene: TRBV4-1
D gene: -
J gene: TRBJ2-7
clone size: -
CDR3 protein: CASSQLRESSYEQYF
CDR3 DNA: TGCGCCAGCAGCCAACTCAGGGAAAGCTCCTACGAGCAGTACTTC

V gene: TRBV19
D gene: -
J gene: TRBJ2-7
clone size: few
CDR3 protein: CASSSDRFNEQYF
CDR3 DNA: TGTGCCAGTAGTTCCGACAGGTTCAACGAGCAGTACTTC